A single sample is the source of the 11 T cell receptor beta chains below, sequenced in a study of OX40 agonist ivuxolimab in advanced cancers. The assay was immunoSEQ multiplex PCR, and TCRdb's table has in-frame clones only and misses some. The data hold about 40,000 clones, with roughly 86% observed a single time. This sample comprised CD4+ or CD8+ T cells sorted from blood, obtained in a trial of the OX40 agonist ivuxolimab. All receptors come from an adult with an advanced solid tumor such as melanoma, head and neck, liver or kidney cancer.

CDR3 sequence: CASSGTTRGEQYF. Written as DNA, the CDR3 is TGTGCCAGCAGTGGAACGACTCGGGGCGAGCAGTACTTC. The chain combines TRBV6-1 with TRBJ2-7; tentative D call: TRBD2 (5 bases). Trimming removed 4 bases at V and 6 bases at J, with 13 bases between. CDR1 MNHNS and CDR2 SASEGT come from the germline V gene. CDR3 size: 13 residues.

The chain has TRBV6-6 and TRBJ2-3; D may be TRBD1 or TRBD2 (5 bases each). The CDR3 has 16 amino acids. Germline V gene sequence: CDR1 MNHNY, CDR2 SVGAGI (reference sequence). V was trimmed by 2 bases and J by 2 bases, leaving 14 bases between them. The CDR3 region has the DNA TGTGCCAGCAGTTACATAGGGGAGATGAACACAGATACGCAGTATTTT. Residues: CASSYIGEMNTDTQYF.

V is TRBV10-3 and J is TRBJ1-4; no clear D gene. The germline V and J ends were trimmed by 2 bases and 8 bases, with 12 bases remaining between them. CDR1 and CDR2 from the germline V gene are ENHRY and SYGVKD. The CDR3 has 14 residues. The CDR3 coding sequence is TGTGCCATCAGTGAGCAAGGGTTGGGGGAAAAACTGTTTTTT. It is translated as CAISEQGLGEKLFF.

The CDR3 loop reads CASSLGHDSYNEQFF. The CDR3, as DNA: TGTGCCAGCAGCTTGGGACACGACTCCTACAATGAGCAGTTCTTC. The chain couples TRBV5-4 to TRBJ2-1; D is unresolved. CDR3 size: 15 residues. V was cut by 0 bases and J by 0 bases, with 7 bases left in between. Germline V gene sequence: CDR1 SGHNT, CDR2 YYREEE (reference sequence).

The genes are TRBV7-9 and TRBJ1-3, with unresolved D. This CDR3 spans 18 amino acids. CDR1 and CDR2 (germline): SEHNR, FQNEAQ (reference sequence). V lost 3 bases, J lost 0 bases, and 18 bases lay in between. The CDR3 DNA sequence: TGTGCCAGCAGCTTGGGTCGCGTCAGGATAGTCTCTGGAAACACCATATATTTT. Translating it yields CASSLGRVRIVSGNTIYF. Full variable domain (rest looked up from reference TRBV7-9 and TRBJ1-3): DTGVSQNPRHKITKRGQNVTFRCDPISEHNRLYWYRQTLGQGPEFLTYFQNEAQLEKSRLLSDRFSAERPKGSFSTLEIQRTEQGDSAMYLCASSLGRVRIVSGNTIYFGEGSWLTVV.

The genes are TRBV28 and TRBJ1-2; D remains ambiguous. The CDR3 totals 14 residues. V was shortened by 3 bases and J by 0 bases, with 8 bases between the two germline ends. Germline CDR1 and CDR2: MDHEN and SYDVKM. The CDR3 bases are TGTGCCAGCAGTTTTCTCCCCTCTAACTATGGCTACACCTTC. Translating it yields CASSFLPSNYGYTF.

V and J are TRBV15 and TRBJ2-5, with 7 bases identical to TRBD2. The CDR3 loop spans 14 amino acids. Germline trimming cut 1 base from V and 4 bases from J; bases unmatched to any gene: 3. Germline V gene data show CDR1 as LNHNV and CDR2 as YYDKDF (reference sequence). As DNA, the CDR3 is TGTGCCACCAGCAGAGGGGAGGGTGCAGAGACCCAGTACTTC. Amino acids: CATSRGEGAETQYF.

The V call is TRBV27, the J call TRBJ2-6; 7 nucleotides agree with TRBD1. V was pared by 5 bases and J by 5 bases, with 12 bases of the junction left unmatched. The germline V gene has CDR1 MNHEY and CDR2 SMNVEV (reference sequence). This CDR3 contains 17 residues. The CDR3 region has the DNA TGTGCCAGCAGTCCGCTCTCCGGGACAGTAAGGGCCAACGTCCTGACTTTC. Amino acid sequence: CASSPLSGTVRANVLTF.

CDR3 nucleotide sequence: TGTGCCAGCAGCATTCTAGCGGGAGTAACCGGGGAGCTGTTTTTT. Translated: CASSILAGVTGELFF. This chain joins TRBV11-3 and TRBJ2-2, with 10 nucleotides matching TRBD2. Trimming took 5 bases from V and 5 from J; bases not matched to a gene: 5. The germline CDR1 and CDR2 sequences are SGHNT and YENEEA. This CDR3 has 15 amino acids.

The V call is TRBV10-3, the J call TRBJ2-3; 10 bases fit TRBD2. The CDR3 contains 15 residues. The trim removed 0 bases at V and 6 bases at J, leaving 3 bases unmatched. The germline V gene has CDR1 ENHRY and CDR2 SYGVKD. The CDR3: CAISESRAGGDTQYF. The DNA of the CDR3 is TGTGCCATCAGTGAGTCGAGAGCGGGAGGGGATACGCAGTATTTT.

The chain is built from TRBV28 and TRBJ1-1, with 8 bases fitting TRBD1. V was clipped by 5 bases and J by 4 bases; unmatched bases: 0. Germline V gene sequence: CDR1 MDHEN, CDR2 SYDVKM. CDR3 length: 12 residues. The CDR3 sequence: CASSTGGTEAFF. CDR3 nucleotide sequence: TGTGCCAGCAGTACAGGGGGCACTGAAGCTTTCTTT.